Listed below are T cell receptor beta chains from one sample, sequenced in a study of PD-L1 blockade in urothelial cancer. Here immunoSEQ multiplex PCR was the method, and the copy in TCRdb shows in-frame clones only, minus some. The table lists approximately 38,000 clones, around 88% of them singletons. The sample consisted of PBMCs, taken around atezolizumab (anti-PD-L1) treatment. These receptors originate from a man in his sixties with urothelial cancer. CDR3s include the opening cysteine and the closing phenylalanine or tryptophan. The D gene is left open where the match is weak. Some rows mark clone size as missing; the rest say once, few, many or name a class of expanded clone.

D gene	J gene	V gene	clone size	CDR3 protein	CDR3 DNA
.	TRBJ1-1	TRBV15	.	CATSGGGNTEAFF	TGTGCCACCAGCGGCGGGGGGAACACTGAAGCTTTCTTT
.	TRBJ2-3	TRBV4-1	.	CASSQDWAGDTQYF	TGCGCCAGCAGCCAAGATTGGGCAGGGGATACGCAGTATTTT
TRBD1	TRBJ1-1	TRBV29-1	.	CSVEADRGPMNTEAFF	TGCAGCGTTGAAGCGGACAGGGGGCCAATGAACACTGAAGCTTTCTTT
.	TRBJ1-2	TRBV18	.	CASLPANNYGYTF	TGTGCCAGCCTACCCGCGAATAACTATGGCTACACCTTC
.	TRBJ1-5	TRBV28	few	CASRRIDSNQPQHF	TGTGCCAGCAGGAGGATCGATAGCAATCAGCCCCAGCATTTT
TRBD1	TRBJ1-2	TRBV6-5	many	CASRTGVEGYTF	TGTGCCAGCCGGACAGGGGTTGAAGGCTACACCTTC
TRBD1	TRBJ1-5	TRBV5-1	.	CASSLDRGGNQPQHF	TGCGCCAGCAGCTTAGACAGGGGCGGCAATCAGCCCCAGCATTTT
TRBD1	TRBJ1-4	TRBV5-4	.	CASSFRGTAKNEKLFF	TGTGCCAGCAGCTTCCGGGGGACAGCGAAAAATGAAAAACTGTTTTTT
TRBD2	TRBJ2-2	TRBV5-1	.	CASRPTSGANTGELFF	TGCGCCAGCCGCCCGACTAGCGGGGCGAACACCGGGGAGCTGTTTTTT
.	TRBJ2-3	TRBV6-5	.	CASSSRTVGTDTQYF	TGTGCCAGCAGTTCCCGGACAGTGGGCACAGATACGCAGTATTTT
.	TRBJ1-3	TRBV30	.	CAWRDEQGPGNTIYF	TGTGCCTGGAGAGACGAACAGGGCCCCGGAAACACCATATATTTT
TRBD1	TRBJ1-6	TRBV30	.	CAWASGQGNSPLHF	TGTGCCTGGGCCTCGGGACAGGGTAATTCACCCCTCCACTTT
TRBD2	TRBJ2-3	TRBV6-1	.	CASRGLVFAPDTQYF	TGTGCCAGCAGGGGACTAGTATTCGCCCCAGATACGCAGTATTTT
.	TRBJ2-7	TRBV27	once	CASSLNPQGNEQYF	TGTGCCAGCAGTTTAAATCCCCAGGGGAACGAGCAGTACTTC
.	TRBJ1-1	TRBV19	.	CASSIGGPTEAFF	TGTGCCAGTAGTATCGGAGGACCCACTGAAGCTTTCTTT
.	TRBJ2-7	TRBV18	once	CASSPNRDTYEQYF	TGTGCCAGCTCACCAAACAGGGATACCTACGAGCAGTACTTC
.	TRBJ1-5	TRBV19	.	CASSIPGRNQPQHF	TGTGCCAGTAGTATTCCAGGGCGCAATCAGCCCCAGCATTTT
.	TRBJ1-1	TRBV19	.	CATQGWAEAFF	TGTGCCACCCAGGGTTGGGCTGAAGCTTTCTTT
.	TRBJ1-1	TRBV14	.	CASSPDGGLYTEAFF	TGTGCCAGCAGCCCCGACGGGGGGCTTTACACTGAAGCTTTCTTT
TRBD2	TRBJ2-3	TRBV27	.	CASNQIAGAPDTQYF	TGTGCCAGCAATCAGATAGCGGGGGCCCCAGATACGCAGTATTTT
.	TRBJ2-5	TRBV11-2	.	CASSGSPETQYF	TGTGCCAGCAGTGGCAGTCCGGAGACCCAGTACTTC
.	TRBJ2-7	TRBV6-1	once	CASSRGASYEQYF	TGTGCCAGCAGTCGGGGGGCATCCTACGAGCAGTACTTC
TRBD2	TRBJ2-5	TRBV6-1	.	CASSATLTSGSETQYF	TGTGCCAGCAGTGCCACGTTGACTAGCGGGAGTGAGACCCAGTACTTC
.	TRBJ2-2	TRBV14	.	CASSQKFYTGELFF	TGTGCCAGCAGCCAAAAATTCTACACCGGGGAGCTGTTTTTT
TRBD1	TRBJ1-5	TRBV5-5	.	CASSWTGGSQPQHF	TGTGCCAGCAGCTGGACAGGGGGCTCTCAGCCCCAGCATTTT
TRBD2	TRBJ2-2	TRBV27	.	CASSLGVAGGPNTGELFF	TGTGCCAGCAGTCTGGGGGTAGCGGGAGGACCGAACACCGGGGAGCTGTTTTTT
.	TRBJ2-6	TRBV10-1	once	CASSAAGANVLTF	TGCGCCAGCAGTGCAGCTGGGGCCAACGTCCTGACTTTC
TRBD1	TRBJ2-7	TRBV6-5	.	CASSYSSGTGAYEQYF	TGTGCCAGCAGTTACTCGTCCGGGACAGGGGCCTACGAGCAGTACTTC
TRBD2	TRBJ2-3	TRBV10-3	.	CAIGGAGADTQYF	TGTGCCATCGGGGGAGCGGGGGCAGATACGCAGTATTTT
TRBD1	TRBJ1-2	TRBV6-1	.	CASSGPGQGSYGYTF	TGTGCCAGCAGTGGCCCGGGACAGGGGTCCTATGGCTACACCTTC
.	TRBJ2-7	TRBV5-4	once	CASSLERVGSYEQYF	TGTGCCAGCAGCTTAGAGCGAGTCGGGAGCTACGAGCAGTACTTC